A selection of T cell receptor beta chains follows, all from one sample in a study of blood T cell repertoires in COVID-19. Assay used: immunoSEQ multiplex PCR; TCRdb lists only in-frame clones, some missing. Here the sample spans 250,000 or so clones, less than 90% being singletons. Sequencing used peripheral blood. These receptors were obtained from a man in his 60s with acute or convalescent COVID-19. The CDR3 runs from the conserved cysteine through the conserved F or W. The D gene is left open where the match is weak. Only part of the rows carry a size: once, few, many, or a class if the clone is expanded.

j_call: TRBJ1-1; clone_size: -; d_call: -; v_call: TRBV5-1; cdr3_aa: CASSFRGVNTEAFF; cdr3_nt: TGCGCCAGCAGCTTTCGGGGGGTGAACACTGAAGCTTTCTTT
j_call: TRBJ1-1; clone_size: -; d_call: TRBD1; v_call: TRBV6-5; cdr3_aa: CASSLSQGRSEAFF; cdr3_nt: TGTGCCAGCAGCCTCTCACAGGGGAGGTCTGAAGCTTTCTTT
j_call: TRBJ2-1; clone_size: -; d_call: -; v_call: TRBV7-3; cdr3_aa: CASSPSGGYNEQFF; cdr3_nt: TGTGCCAGCAGCCCCTCCGGGGGATACAATGAGCAGTTCTTC
j_call: TRBJ2-3; clone_size: -; d_call: -; v_call: TRBV7-8; cdr3_aa: CASSLAGQSQKSTDTQYF; cdr3_nt: TGTGCCAGCAGCTTAGCGGGACAATCACAGAAAAGCACAGATACGCAGTATTTT
j_call: TRBJ1-1; clone_size: -; d_call: -; v_call: TRBV28; cdr3_aa: CASSLPGRGGNTEAFF; cdr3_nt: TGTGCCAGCAGTTTACCGGGACGGGGAGGGAACACTGAAGCTTTCTTT
j_call: TRBJ2-7; clone_size: -; d_call: TRBD2; v_call: TRBV19; cdr3_aa: CASSLPGLAGVGQYF; cdr3_nt: TGTGCCAGTAGTCTACCGGGACTAGCGGGAGTCGGGCAGTACTTC
j_call: TRBJ1-6; clone_size: -; d_call: -; v_call: TRBV18; cdr3_aa: CASSPPQGGNSPLHF; cdr3_nt: TGTGCCAGCTCACCACCGCAGGGTGGCAATTCACCCCTCCACTTT
j_call: TRBJ2-7; clone_size: -; d_call: -; v_call: TRBV7-9; cdr3_aa: CASSLGQNSYEQYF; cdr3_nt: TGTGCCAGCAGCTTAGGGCAGAACTCCTACGAGCAGTACTTC
j_call: TRBJ1-6; clone_size: -; d_call: -; v_call: TRBV7-8; cdr3_aa: CASSEWRGKDSPLHF; cdr3_nt: TGTGCCAGCAGCGAGTGGCGGGGGAAGGATTCACCCCTCCACTTT
j_call: TRBJ1-2; clone_size: -; d_call: TRBD1; v_call: TRBV6-6; cdr3_aa: CASSFDTGGYGYTF; cdr3_nt: TGTGCCAGCAGTTTCGATACAGGGGGCTATGGCTACACCTTC
j_call: TRBJ2-7; clone_size: -; d_call: TRBD2; v_call: TRBV19; cdr3_aa: CASSIPSMTSGRYEQYF; cdr3_nt: TGTGCCAGTAGTATACCCTCGATGACTAGCGGCCGCTACGAGCAGTACTTC
j_call: TRBJ2-7; clone_size: -; d_call: TRBD2; v_call: TRBV10-2; cdr3_aa: CASKPGAGVPEQYF; cdr3_nt: TGCGCCAGCAAGCCAGGTGCGGGAGTTCCCGAGCAGTACTTC
j_call: TRBJ2-6; clone_size: -; d_call: -; v_call: TRBV18; cdr3_aa: CASSPLETAGANVLTF; cdr3_nt: TGTGCCAGCTCTCCTCTGGAGACAGCCGGGGCCAACGTCCTGACTTTC
j_call: TRBJ1-1; clone_size: -; d_call: -; v_call: TRBV28; cdr3_aa: CASSSGHTEAFF; cdr3_nt: TGTGCCAGCAGCTCCGGACATACAGAAGCTTTCTTT
j_call: TRBJ2-2; clone_size: -; d_call: -; v_call: TRBV5-1; cdr3_aa: CASTEGGAGELFF; cdr3_nt: TGCGCCAGCACCGAGGGAGGAGCCGGGGAGCTGTTTTTT
j_call: TRBJ2-7; clone_size: -; d_call: TRBD1; v_call: TRBV11-2; cdr3_aa: CASSLDGPGTGRGEEQYF; cdr3_nt: TGTGCCAGCAGCTTAGATGGGCCCGGGACAGGGAGGGGTGAAGAGCAGTACTTC
j_call: TRBJ1-3; clone_size: -; d_call: -; v_call: TRBV4-3; cdr3_aa: CASSQDGRSGVNTIYF; cdr3_nt: TGCGCCAGCAGCCAAGACGGCAGGTCAGGGGTGAACACCATATATTTT
j_call: TRBJ2-1; clone_size: -; d_call: TRBD2; v_call: TRBV29-1; cdr3_aa: CSVRTSGRAGEQFF; cdr3_nt: TGCAGCGTTAGGACTAGCGGGAGGGCCGGTGAGCAGTTCTTC
j_call: TRBJ2-7; clone_size: -; d_call: -; v_call: TRBV18; cdr3_aa: CASSPHPGGTYEQYF; cdr3_nt: TGTGCCAGCTCACCACACCCCGGGGGAACCTACGAGCAGTACTTC
j_call: TRBJ2-7; clone_size: -; d_call: TRBD1; v_call: TRBV5-1; cdr3_aa: CASDKGQGANEQYF; cdr3_nt: TGCGCCAGCGACAAGGGACAGGGGGCCAACGAGCAGTACTTC
j_call: TRBJ2-3; clone_size: -; d_call: TRBD2; v_call: TRBV7-9; cdr3_aa: CASSLSGRASDTQYF; cdr3_nt: TGTGCCAGCAGCTTGAGCGGGAGGGCCTCAGATACGCAGTATTTT
j_call: TRBJ2-6; clone_size: few; d_call: TRBD1; v_call: TRBV3-1/TRBV3-2; cdr3_aa: CASSQTGVGANVLTF; cdr3_nt: TGTGCCAGCAGCCAAACAGGGGTAGGGGCCAACGTCCTGACTTTC
j_call: TRBJ2-1; clone_size: -; d_call: -; v_call: TRBV29-1; cdr3_aa: CSVGRGGFYNEQFF; cdr3_nt: TGCAGCGTTGGAAGGGGAGGATTCTACAATGAGCAGTTCTTC
j_call: TRBJ2-3; clone_size: -; d_call: TRBD2; v_call: TRBV10-3; cdr3_aa: CAISGNTGTSGMVTDTQYF; cdr3_nt: TGTGCCATCAGTGGGAACACAGGGACTAGCGGGATGGTCACAGATACGCAGTATTTT
j_call: TRBJ2-6; clone_size: -; d_call: -; v_call: TRBV7-9; cdr3_aa: CAGQQGSRSGANVLTF; cdr3_nt: TGTGCCGGCCAACAGGGATCCCGTTCTGGGGCCAACGTCCTGACTTTC
j_call: TRBJ2-4; clone_size: hyperexpanded; d_call: -; v_call: TRBV6-2/TRBV6-3; cdr3_aa: CASSPRRGALAKNIQYF; cdr3_nt: TGTGCCAGCAGTCCCCGCAGGGGAGCTCTAGCCAAAAACATTCAGTACTTC
j_call: TRBJ2-7; clone_size: few; d_call: -; v_call: TRBV18; cdr3_aa: CASSPPSSYEQYF; cdr3_nt: TGTGCCAGCTCACCACCGAGCTCCTACGAGCAGTACTTC
j_call: TRBJ1-1; clone_size: -; d_call: TRBD1; v_call: TRBV7-8; cdr3_aa: CASSLQGANTEAFF; cdr3_nt: TGTGCCAGCAGCTTACAGGGGGCGAACACTGAAGCTTTCTTT
j_call: TRBJ2-7; clone_size: -; d_call: TRBD1; v_call: TRBV13; cdr3_aa: CASSSGTGSYEQYF; cdr3_nt: TGTGCCAGCAGCTCCGGGACAGGTTCCTACGAGCAGTACTTC
j_call: TRBJ1-1; clone_size: -; d_call: -; v_call: TRBV24-1; cdr3_aa: CATSERREQGPFEAFF; cdr3_nt: TGTGCCACCAGCGAGCGACGGGAGCAGGGCCCCTTTGAAGCTTTCTTT
j_call: TRBJ2-4; clone_size: -; d_call: -; v_call: TRBV6-5; cdr3_aa: CASSYGAGLAKNIQYF; cdr3_nt: TGTGCCAGCAGTTACGGGGCAGGCCTAGCCAAAAACATTCAGTACTTC
j_call: TRBJ2-5; clone_size: few; d_call: TRBD2; v_call: TRBV5-1; cdr3_aa: CASSGPGLAGVTQYF; cdr3_nt: TGCGCCAGCAGCGGTCCGGGACTAGCGGGGGTTACCCAGTACTTC
j_call: TRBJ2-5; clone_size: once; d_call: -; v_call: TRBV5-8; cdr3_aa: CASSLVRVGRETQYF; cdr3_nt: TGTGCCAGCAGCTTGGTCCGTGTTGGTAGAGAGACCCAGTACTTC
j_call: TRBJ2-5; clone_size: once; d_call: TRBD2; v_call: TRBV7-9; cdr3_aa: CASSFGTSGGRETQYF; cdr3_nt: TGTGCCAGCAGCTTTGGGACTAGCGGGGGGAGAGAGACCCAGTACTTC
j_call: TRBJ2-5; clone_size: once; d_call: -; v_call: TRBV20-1; cdr3_aa: CSVYPQETQYF; cdr3_nt: TGCAGTGTCTACCCGCAAGAGACCCAGTACTTC
j_call: TRBJ2-2; clone_size: -; d_call: -; v_call: TRBV18; cdr3_aa: CASSPGQPLTGELFF; cdr3_nt: TGTGCCAGCTCACCAGGACAGCCGCTCACCGGGGAGCTGTTTTTT
j_call: TRBJ2-6; clone_size: -; d_call: -; v_call: TRBV7-9; cdr3_aa: CASQNSGANVLTF; cdr3_nt: TGTGCCAGTCAGAACTCTGGGGCCAACGTCCTGACTTTC
j_call: TRBJ2-2; clone_size: -; d_call: -; v_call: TRBV28; cdr3_aa: CASSLVGTGELFF; cdr3_nt: TGTGCCAGCAGTCTCGTCGGGACCGGGGAGCTGTTTTTT